This is a list of T cell receptor beta chains from one sample in a study of CD8 T cells in ankylosing spondylitis. TCRdb processed the 5' RACE reads anew with MiXCR; each CDR3 protein has one entry. The repertoire holds a few hundred thousand distinct CDR3 sequences, with about 11% as singletons. The specimen was blood, either unsorted or a sorted T cell fraction (not recorded which). These receptors came from a male donor with ankylosing spondylitis or in good health (not recorded which). Each CDR3 is given with its conserved first and last residue. Fields, in order: CDR3 length, D gene, clone size, J gene, V gene, CDR3 DNA, CDR3 protein. A D gene is named only where the DNA matches it firmly. For some rows the clone size is stated as once, few or many, or as a class when expanded; others skip it.

len: 14
d_gene: TRBD1
abundance: many
j_gene: TRBJ2-5
v_gene: TRBV29-1
CDR3nt: TGCAGCGTTAGGTGGACAGGCCCCAGAGAGACCCAGTACTTC
CDR3aa: CSVRWTGPRETQYF

len: 17
d_gene: -
abundance: -
j_gene: TRBJ2-7
v_gene: TRBV4-1
CDR3nt: TGCGCCAGCAGCCAAGATCGTGTTCGGGGAGTAACCTACGAGCAGTACTTC
CDR3aa: CASSQDRVRGVTYEQYF

len: 16
d_gene: -
abundance: -
j_gene: TRBJ2-6
v_gene: TRBV5-1
CDR3nt: TGCGCCAGCAGCTTGGAGGGACATCGGCGAACCAACGTCCTGACTTTC
CDR3aa: CASSLEGHRRTNVLTF

len: 15
d_gene: -
abundance: many
j_gene: TRBJ1-4
v_gene: TRBV5-5
CDR3nt: TGTGCCAGCAGCTTGGCCCCCCACGGGAATGAAAAACTGTTTTTT
CDR3aa: CASSLAPHGNEKLFF

len: 15
d_gene: -
abundance: few
j_gene: TRBJ1-1
v_gene: TRBV9
CDR3nt: TGTGCCAGCAGCGCTCAGGACGCGGCGAACACTGAAGCTTTCTTT
CDR3aa: CASSAQDAANTEAFF

len: 15
d_gene: -
abundance: few
j_gene: TRBJ2-1
v_gene: TRBV27
CDR3nt: TGTGCCAGCAGCTGGGGGACCCGACCCTACAATGAGCAGTTCTTC
CDR3aa: CASSWGTRPYNEQFF

len: 15
d_gene: -
abundance: few
j_gene: TRBJ1-2
v_gene: TRBV28
CDR3nt: TGTGCCAGCAGTTTAGTGGTACGGCAGGGTCATGGCTACACCTTC
CDR3aa: CASSLVVRQGHGYTF

len: 16
d_gene: -
abundance: many
j_gene: TRBJ2-3
v_gene: TRBV5-1
CDR3nt: TGCGCCAGCAGCTTGTCACTAGTTGGGAACACAGATACGCAGTATTTT
CDR3aa: CASSLSLVGNTDTQYF

len: 13
d_gene: -
abundance: many
j_gene: TRBJ2-3
v_gene: TRBV5-1
CDR3nt: TGCGCCAGCAGTCGTCGAGTGGAAGATACGCAGTATTTT
CDR3aa: CASSRRVEDTQYF

len: 15
d_gene: -
abundance: -
j_gene: TRBJ2-7
v_gene: TRBV20-1
CDR3nt: TGCAGTGCTAGTTTCCCCAGGTGGAGCTCCTACGAGCAGTACTTC
CDR3aa: CSASFPRWSSYEQYF

len: 13
d_gene: TRBD1
abundance: -
j_gene: TRBJ2-3
v_gene: TRBV29-1
CDR3nt: TGCAGCGCAGGGGACAGAACCAAGGATACGCAGTATTTT
CDR3aa: CSAGDRTKDTQYF

len: 16
d_gene: TRBD2
abundance: few
j_gene: TRBJ2-5
v_gene: TRBV7-9
CDR3nt: TGTGCCAGCAGCTTCAAGCTTACTAGCGGGCAAGAGACCCAGTACTTC
CDR3aa: CASSFKLTSGQETQYF

len: 14
d_gene: -
abundance: many
j_gene: TRBJ2-5
v_gene: TRBV28
CDR3nt: TGTGCCAGCAAGCGGAGTTCGGCGGCAGAGACCCAGTACTTC
CDR3aa: CASKRSSAAETQYF

len: 10
d_gene: -
abundance: -
j_gene: TRBJ1-1
v_gene: TRBV19
CDR3nt: TGTGCCAGCAAAGGTGTTTGGGCTTTCTTT
CDR3aa: CASKGVWAFF

len: 13
d_gene: -
abundance: few
j_gene: TRBJ1-2
v_gene: TRBV5-1
CDR3nt: TGCGCCAGCAGCCTCGACAGGAACAGGGGCTACACCTTC
CDR3aa: CASSLDRNRGYTF

len: 17
d_gene: -
abundance: few
j_gene: TRBJ1-2
v_gene: TRBV7-9
CDR3nt: TGTGCCAGCAGCTCCGGGGGCTTTCAGGGAGCTAACTATGGCTACACCTTC
CDR3aa: CASSSGGFQGANYGYTF

len: 16
d_gene: TRBD2
abundance: many
j_gene: TRBJ2-1
v_gene: TRBV7-6
CDR3nt: TGTGCCAGCAGCCTCAATAGCGGGGGGGTTTACAATGAGCAGTTCTTC
CDR3aa: CASSLNSGGVYNEQFF

len: 15
d_gene: -
abundance: many
j_gene: TRBJ2-3
v_gene: TRBV20-1
CDR3nt: TGCAGTGCTACCCCCGAGACTTCCCACACAGATACGCAGTATTTT
CDR3aa: CSATPETSHTDTQYF

len: 15
d_gene: TRBD1
abundance: many
j_gene: TRBJ1-5
v_gene: TRBV20-1
CDR3nt: TGCAGTGCTAGCAAGGGGGCTAAGAGCAATCAGCCCCAGCATTTT
CDR3aa: CSASKGAKSNQPQHF

len: 16
d_gene: -
abundance: many
j_gene: TRBJ2-1
v_gene: TRBV5-1
CDR3nt: TGCGCCAGCAGCTTGTTAGCTGGGGAAAGTTACAATGAGCAGTTCTTC
CDR3aa: CASSLLAGESYNEQFF

len: 14
d_gene: -
abundance: many
j_gene: TRBJ2-1
v_gene: TRBV6-1
CDR3nt: TGTGCCAGTACCGTGGGACCATTACCCGATGAGCAGTTCTTC
CDR3aa: CASTVGPLPDEQFF

len: 14
d_gene: TRBD1
abundance: few
j_gene: TRBJ1-1
v_gene: TRBV10-3
CDR3nt: TGTGCCATCCAAGAGACAGGGGGGGGGACTGAAGCTTTCTTT
CDR3aa: CAIQETGGGTEAFF

len: 13
d_gene: -
abundance: many
j_gene: TRBJ2-5
v_gene: TRBV7-8
CDR3nt: TGTGCCAGCAGCTTAATGTACCAAGAGACCCAGTACTTC
CDR3aa: CASSLMYQETQYF

len: 15
d_gene: -
abundance: -
j_gene: TRBJ1-5
v_gene: TRBV4-1
CDR3nt: TGCGCCAGCAGCCAAGAAAGGGGGGGCAATCAGCCCCAGCATTTT
CDR3aa: CASSQERGGNQPQHF

len: 14
d_gene: -
abundance: many
j_gene: TRBJ1-1
v_gene: TRBV20-1
CDR3nt: TGCAGTGCGGATACCGGACGGAGCCTACCCCATCCTTTCTTT
CDR3aa: CSADTGRSLPHPFF

len: 14
d_gene: -
abundance: many
j_gene: TRBJ1-2
v_gene: TRBV5-5
CDR3nt: TGTGCCAGCAGCTTGGACCAGCGGGCAAAGGGCTACACCTTC
CDR3aa: CASSLDQRAKGYTF

len: 17
d_gene: TRBD1
abundance: -
j_gene: TRBJ1-5
v_gene: TRBV7-8
CDR3nt: TGTGCCAGCAGCTTAGGTGTTCCGGGACAGGGAGTTCAGCCCCAGCATTTT
CDR3aa: CASSLGVPGQGVQPQHF